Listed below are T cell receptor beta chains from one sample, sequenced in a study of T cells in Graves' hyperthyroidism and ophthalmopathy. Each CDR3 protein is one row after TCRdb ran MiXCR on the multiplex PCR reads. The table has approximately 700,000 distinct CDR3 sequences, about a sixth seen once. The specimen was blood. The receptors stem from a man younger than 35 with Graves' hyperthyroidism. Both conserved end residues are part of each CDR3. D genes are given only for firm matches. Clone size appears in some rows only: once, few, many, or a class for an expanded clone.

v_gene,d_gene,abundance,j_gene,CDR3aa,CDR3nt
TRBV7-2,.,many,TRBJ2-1,CASSPGISSYNEQFF,TGTGCCAGCAGCCCCGGGATAAGCTCCTACAATGAGCAGTTCTTC
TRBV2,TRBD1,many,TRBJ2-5,CASRPRQGAAETQYF,TGTGCCAGCAGACCGAGACAGGGGGCTGCAGAGACCCAGTACTTC
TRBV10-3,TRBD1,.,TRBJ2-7,CAIRGQGESSYEQYF,TGTGCCATCCGCGGACAGGGGGAATCGTCCTACGAGCAGTACTTC
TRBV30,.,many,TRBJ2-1,CAWSPGLGGLFDEQFF,TGTGCCTGGAGCCCTGGGCTTGGGGGACTTTTCGATGAGCAGTTCTTC
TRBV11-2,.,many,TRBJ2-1,CASSASSNKAFF,TGTGCCAGCAGCGCAAGCTCTAATAAGGCGTTCTTC
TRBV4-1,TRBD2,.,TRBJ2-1,CASSQEGTSGSWSSYNEQFF,TGCGCCAGCAGCCAAGAAGGGACTAGCGGGAGTTGGAGCTCCTACAATGAGCAGTTCTTC
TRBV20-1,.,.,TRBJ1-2,CSASSFGLPYGYTF,TGCAGTGCTAGCTCCTTCGGGCTACCTTATGGCTACACCTTC
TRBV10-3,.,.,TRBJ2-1,CAISARWDEQFF,TGTGCCATCAGTGCTCGCTGGGATGAGCAGTTCTTC
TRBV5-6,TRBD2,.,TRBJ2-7,CASSGGLAPAYEQYF,TGTGCCAGCAGCGGGGGACTAGCGCCAGCCTACGAGCAGTACTTC
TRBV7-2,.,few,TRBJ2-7,CASSLGVANYEQYF,TGTGCCAGCAGCTTAGGGGTGGCTAACTACGAGCAGTACTTC
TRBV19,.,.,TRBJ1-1,CASRRDGYTEAFF,TGTGCCAGTAGACGCGACGGCTACACTGAAGCTTTCTTT
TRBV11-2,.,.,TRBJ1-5,CASSLEDSNYQPRHF,TGTGCCAGCAGCTTAGAGGACAGCAACTATCAGCCCCGGCATTTT
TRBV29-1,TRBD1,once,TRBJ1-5,CSVQDRDEQPQHF,TGCAGCGTCCAGGACAGGGACGAGCAGCCCCAGCATTTT
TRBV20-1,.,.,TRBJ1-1,CSARDSRVNTEAFF,TGCAGTGCTAGAGATAGTAGGGTGAACACTGAAGCTTTCTTT
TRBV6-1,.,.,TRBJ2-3,CASSEAADTQYF,TGTGCCAGCAGTGAAGCTGCAGATACGCAGTATTTT
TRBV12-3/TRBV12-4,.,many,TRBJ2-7,CASSHAGPQSNEQYF,TGTGCCAGCAGTCATGCCGGGCCACAATCCAACGAGCAGTACTTC
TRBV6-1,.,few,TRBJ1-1,CASSEDPGSGTEAFF,TGTGCCAGCAGTGAAGACCCAGGCTCAGGGACTGAAGCTTTCTTT
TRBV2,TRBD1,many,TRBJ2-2,CASSVLTTGGLGELFF,TGTGCCAGCAGTGTCCTCACGACAGGGGGTCTCGGGGAGCTGTTTTTT
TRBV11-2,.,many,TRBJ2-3,CASSLEGDTQYF,TGTGCCAGCAGCTTAGAGGGAGATACGCAGTATTTT
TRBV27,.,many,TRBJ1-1,CASSLKSGMNTEAFF,TGTGCCAGCAGTTTAAAATCAGGTATGAACACTGAAGCTTTCTTT
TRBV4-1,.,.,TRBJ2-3,CASSKLEGTDTQYF,TGCGCCAGCAGCAAGTTGGAGGGGACAGATACGCAGTATTTT
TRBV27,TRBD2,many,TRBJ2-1,CASSAGTSGRNEQFF,TGTGCCAGCAGTGCCGGGACTAGCGGGAGGAATGAGCAGTTCTTC
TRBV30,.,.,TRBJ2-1,CAWRSSSYNEQFF,TGTGCCTGGCGGTCGAGCTCCTACAATGAGCAGTTCTTC
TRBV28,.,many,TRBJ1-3,CASSPAGRGATSGNTIYF,TGTGCCAGCAGTCCCGCAGGGCGGGGGGCGACCTCTGGAAACACCATATATTTT
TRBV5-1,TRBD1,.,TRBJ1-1,CASSLTGTGGAEAFF,TGCGCCAGCAGCTTGACCGGGACAGGGGGCGCAGAAGCTTTCTTT
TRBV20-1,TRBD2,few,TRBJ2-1,CSARPGLEKGNEQFF,TGCAGTGCTAGGCCGGGACTAGAAAAAGGGAATGAGCAGTTCTTC
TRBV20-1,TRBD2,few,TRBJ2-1,CSRLAVTYNEQFF,TGCAGTCGACTAGCGGTCACTTACAATGAGCAGTTCTTC
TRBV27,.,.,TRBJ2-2,CASSPRGPRFSANTGELFF,TGTGCCAGCAGTCCGAGGGGCCCCAGATTTTCCGCGAACACCGGGGAGCTGTTTTTT
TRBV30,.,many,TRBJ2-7,CAWTPRGYSGYEQYF,TGTGCCTGGACCCCCCGGGGGTACAGTGGCTACGAGCAGTACTTC
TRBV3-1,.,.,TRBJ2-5,CASSQDRQRRHF,TGTGCCAGCAGCCAAGATCGGCAACGGCGCCACTTC
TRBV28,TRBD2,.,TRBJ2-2,CASSPGTRLNTGELFF,TGTGCCAGCAGCCCCGGGACTAGACTGAACACCGGGGAGCTGTTTTTT
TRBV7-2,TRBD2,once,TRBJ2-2,CASSPRIGTSGANTGELFF,TGTGCCAGCAGCCCCCGAATTGGGACTAGCGGGGCGAACACCGGGGAGCTGTTTTTT
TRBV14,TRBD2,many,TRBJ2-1,CASSHRKRDSYNEQFF,TGTGCCAGCAGCCATCGCAAGCGGGATTCCTACAATGAGCAGTTCTTC